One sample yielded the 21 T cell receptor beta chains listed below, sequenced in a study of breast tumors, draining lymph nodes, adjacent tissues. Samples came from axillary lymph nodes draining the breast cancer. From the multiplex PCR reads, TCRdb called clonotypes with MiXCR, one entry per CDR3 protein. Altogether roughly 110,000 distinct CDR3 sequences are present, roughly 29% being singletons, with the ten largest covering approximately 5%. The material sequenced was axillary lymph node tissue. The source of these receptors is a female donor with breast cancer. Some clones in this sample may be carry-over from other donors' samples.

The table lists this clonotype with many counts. CDR3 in amino acids: CSVGGERGYTF. Written as DNA, the CDR3 is TGCAGCGTTGGGGGGGAGCGCGGCTACACCTTC. The rearrangement uses TRBV29-1 and TRBJ1-2; a possible D gene is TRBD1 (5 bases). From germline, CDR1 is SQVTM and CDR2 ANQGSEA. Trimming took 4 bases from V and 8 from J, leaving 11 bases between them. The CDR3 is made up of 11 amino acids.

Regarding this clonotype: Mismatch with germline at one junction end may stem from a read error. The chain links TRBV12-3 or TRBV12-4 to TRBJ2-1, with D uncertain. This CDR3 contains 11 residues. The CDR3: CASSSYNGQFF. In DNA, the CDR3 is TGCGCCAGCAGTTCGTACAATGGGCAGTTCTTC.

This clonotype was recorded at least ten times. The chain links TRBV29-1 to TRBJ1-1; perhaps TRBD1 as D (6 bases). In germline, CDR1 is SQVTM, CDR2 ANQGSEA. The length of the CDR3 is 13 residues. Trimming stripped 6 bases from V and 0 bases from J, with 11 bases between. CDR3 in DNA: TGCAGCGTAAAACAGGGCATGAACACTGAAGCTTTCTTT. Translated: CSVKQGMNTEAFF.

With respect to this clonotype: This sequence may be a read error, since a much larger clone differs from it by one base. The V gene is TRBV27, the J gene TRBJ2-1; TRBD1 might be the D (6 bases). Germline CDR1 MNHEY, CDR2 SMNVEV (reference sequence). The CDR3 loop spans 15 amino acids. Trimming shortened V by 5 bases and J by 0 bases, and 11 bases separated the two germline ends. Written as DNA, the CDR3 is TGTGCCAGCAGTCTTAGGGGGTCCTCCTACAATGAGCAGTTCTTC. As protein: CASSLRGSSYNEQFF.

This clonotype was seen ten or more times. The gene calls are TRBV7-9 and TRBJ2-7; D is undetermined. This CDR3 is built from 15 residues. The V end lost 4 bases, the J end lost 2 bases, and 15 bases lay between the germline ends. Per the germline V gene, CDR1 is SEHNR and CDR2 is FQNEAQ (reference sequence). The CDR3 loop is CASSSPLAEPYEQYF. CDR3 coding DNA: TGTGCCAGCAGCTCCCCCCTGGCGGAACCCTACGAGCAGTACTTC.

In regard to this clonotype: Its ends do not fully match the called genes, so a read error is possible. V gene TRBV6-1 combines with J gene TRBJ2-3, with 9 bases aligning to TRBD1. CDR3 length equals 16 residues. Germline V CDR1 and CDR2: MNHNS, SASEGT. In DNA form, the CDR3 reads TGTGCCAGCAGTCAAAGTTGGGGGACAGGGTTTAATACGCAGTGTTTT. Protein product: CASSQSWGTGFNTQCF.

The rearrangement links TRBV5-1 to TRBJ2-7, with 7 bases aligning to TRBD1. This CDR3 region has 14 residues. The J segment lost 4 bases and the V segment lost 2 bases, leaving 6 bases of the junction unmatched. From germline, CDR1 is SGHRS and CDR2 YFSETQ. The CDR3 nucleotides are TGCGCCAGCAGCTTCGGCACAGGGGCTTACGAGCAGTACTTC. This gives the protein CASSFGTGAYEQYF. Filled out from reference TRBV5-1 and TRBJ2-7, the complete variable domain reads KAGVTQTPRYLIKTRGQQVTLSCSPISGHRSVSWYQQTPGQGLQFLFEYFSETQRNKGNFPGRFSGRQFSNSRSEMNVSTLELGDSALYLCASSFGTGAYEQYFGPGTRLTVT.

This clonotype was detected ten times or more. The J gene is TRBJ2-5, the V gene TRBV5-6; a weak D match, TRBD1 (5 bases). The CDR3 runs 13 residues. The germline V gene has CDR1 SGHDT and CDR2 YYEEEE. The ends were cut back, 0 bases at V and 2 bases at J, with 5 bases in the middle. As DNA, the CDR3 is TGTGCCAGCAGCTTGGGACAGCAAGAGACCCAGTACTTC. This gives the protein CASSLGQQETQYF.

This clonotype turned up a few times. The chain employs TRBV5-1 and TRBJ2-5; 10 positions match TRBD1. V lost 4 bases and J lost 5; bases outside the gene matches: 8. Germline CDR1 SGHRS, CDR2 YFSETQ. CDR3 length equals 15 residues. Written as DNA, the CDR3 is TGCGCCAGCAGCCCAGGACAGGGGGGACACGAGACCCAGTACTTC. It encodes CASSPGQGGHETQYF.

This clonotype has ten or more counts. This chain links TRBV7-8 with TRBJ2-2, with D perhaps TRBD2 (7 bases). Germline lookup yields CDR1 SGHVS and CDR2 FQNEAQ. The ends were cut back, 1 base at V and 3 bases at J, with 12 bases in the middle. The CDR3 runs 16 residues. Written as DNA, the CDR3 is TGTGCCAGCAGCTTAGGGCTAGGGGGGGACACCGGGGAGCTGTTTTTT. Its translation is CASSLGLGGDTGELFF.

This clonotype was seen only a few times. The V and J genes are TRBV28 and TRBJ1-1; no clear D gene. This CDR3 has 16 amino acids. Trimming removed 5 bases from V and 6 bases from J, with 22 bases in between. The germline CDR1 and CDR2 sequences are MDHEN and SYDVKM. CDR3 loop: CASSLLGLVATAEAFF. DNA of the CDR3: TGTGCCAGCAGTCTACTCGGGCTGGTCGCAACCGCTGAAGCTTTCTTT. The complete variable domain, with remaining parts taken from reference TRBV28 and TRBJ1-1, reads DVKVTQSSRYLVKRTGEKVFLECVQDMDHENMFWYRQDPGLGLRLIYFSYDVKMKEKGDIPEGYSVSREKKERFSLILESASTNQTSMYLCASSLLGLVATAEAFFGQGTRLTVV.

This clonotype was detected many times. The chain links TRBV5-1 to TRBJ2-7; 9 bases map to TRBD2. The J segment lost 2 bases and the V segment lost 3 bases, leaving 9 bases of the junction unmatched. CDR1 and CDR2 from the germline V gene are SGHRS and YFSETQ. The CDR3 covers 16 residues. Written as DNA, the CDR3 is TGCGCCAGCAGCTCGCGGTCTAGCGGGAATCCCTACGAGCAGTACTTC. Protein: CASSSRSSGNPYEQYF.

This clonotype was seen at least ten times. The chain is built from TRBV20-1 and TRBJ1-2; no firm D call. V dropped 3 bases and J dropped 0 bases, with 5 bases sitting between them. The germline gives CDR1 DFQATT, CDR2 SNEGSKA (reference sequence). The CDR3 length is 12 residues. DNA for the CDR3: TGCAGTGCTAGGGTCCCTAACTATGGCTACACCTTC. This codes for CSARVPNYGYTF.

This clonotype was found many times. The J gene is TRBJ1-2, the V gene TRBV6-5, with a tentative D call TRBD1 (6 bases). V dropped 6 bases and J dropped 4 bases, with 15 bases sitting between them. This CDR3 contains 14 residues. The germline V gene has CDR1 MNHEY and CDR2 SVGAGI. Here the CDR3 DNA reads TGTGCCAGCAGGGGGGAACAGGGCCTCTATGGCTACACCTTC. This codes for CASRGEQGLYGYTF.

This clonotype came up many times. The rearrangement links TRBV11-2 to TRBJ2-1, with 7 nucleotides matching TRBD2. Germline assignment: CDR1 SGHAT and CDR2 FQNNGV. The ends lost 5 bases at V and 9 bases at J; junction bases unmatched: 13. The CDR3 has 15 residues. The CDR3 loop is CASSHVASGEGEQFF. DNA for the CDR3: TGTGCCAGCAGCCATGTAGCCTCGGGGGAGGGTGAGCAGTTCTTC.

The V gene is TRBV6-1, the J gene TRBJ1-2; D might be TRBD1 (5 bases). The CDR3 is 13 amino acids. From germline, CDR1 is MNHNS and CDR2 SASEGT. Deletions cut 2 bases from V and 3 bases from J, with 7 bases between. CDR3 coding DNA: TGTGCCAGCAGTGAACTACAGGACTATGGCTACACCTTC. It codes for CASSELQDYGYTF.

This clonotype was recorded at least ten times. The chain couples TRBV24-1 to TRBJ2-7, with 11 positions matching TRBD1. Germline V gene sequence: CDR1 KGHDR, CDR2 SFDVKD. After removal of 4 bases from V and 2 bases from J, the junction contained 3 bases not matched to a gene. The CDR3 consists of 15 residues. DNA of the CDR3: TGTGCCACCAGTGACCCGGGACAGGGGGCCTACGAGCAGTACTTC. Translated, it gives CATSDPGQGAYEQYF.

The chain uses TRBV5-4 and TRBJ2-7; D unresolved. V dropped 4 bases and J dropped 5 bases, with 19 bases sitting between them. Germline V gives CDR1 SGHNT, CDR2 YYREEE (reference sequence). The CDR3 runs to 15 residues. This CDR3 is CASSVAPQATHEQYF. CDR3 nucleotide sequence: TGTGCCAGCAGCGTTGCCCCTCAGGCAACCCACGAGCAGTACTTC. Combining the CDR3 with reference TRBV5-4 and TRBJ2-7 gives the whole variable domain ETGVTQSPTHLIKTRGQQVTLRCSSQSGHNTVSWYQQALGQGPQFIFQYYREEENGRGNFPPRFSGLQFPNYSSELNVNALELDDSALYLCASSVAPQATHEQYFGPGTRLTVT.

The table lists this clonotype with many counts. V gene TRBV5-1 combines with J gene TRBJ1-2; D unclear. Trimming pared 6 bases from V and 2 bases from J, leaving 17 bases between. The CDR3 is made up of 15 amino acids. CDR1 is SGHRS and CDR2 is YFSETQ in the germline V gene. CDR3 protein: CASTPEGGRNYGYTF. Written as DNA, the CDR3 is TGCGCCAGCACCCCCGAAGGAGGGAGAAACTATGGCTACACCTTC.

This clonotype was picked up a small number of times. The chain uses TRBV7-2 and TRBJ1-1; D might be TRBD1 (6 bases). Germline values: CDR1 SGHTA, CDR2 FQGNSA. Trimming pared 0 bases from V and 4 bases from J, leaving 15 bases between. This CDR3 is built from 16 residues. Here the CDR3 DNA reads TGTGCCAGCAGCTTAGCGCTGACAGACAGGAGCACTGAAGCTTTCTTT. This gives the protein CASSLALTDRSTEAFF. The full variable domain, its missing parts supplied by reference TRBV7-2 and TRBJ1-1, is GAGVSQSPSNKVTEKGKDVELRCDPISGHTALYWYRQSLGQGLEFLIYFQGNSAPDKSGLPSDRFSAERTGGSVSTLTIQRTQQEDSAVYLCASSLALTDRSTEAFFGQGTRLTVV.

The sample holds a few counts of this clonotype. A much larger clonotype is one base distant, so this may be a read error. CDR3 sequence: CASSPGVQPQHF. Here the CDR3 DNA reads TGTGCCAGCAGTCCAGGGGTTCAGCCCCAGCATTTT. J is TRBJ1-5 and V is TRBV6-5; tentative D call: TRBD1 (6 bases). The CDR3 is 12 residues long. CDR1 MNHEY and CDR2 SVGAGI come from the germline V gene. V gave up 5 bases and J gave up 6 bases, with 8 bases separating them.